The sequence of this T cell receptor (beta chain) was determined in a study of cytomegalovirus exposure and HLA in healthy donors. Study as a whole: HLA-typed donors were the source of roughly 80 million unique TCRs held in an early data release.

Study-wide findings and caveats: Upon later analysis, HLA-associated TCR beta chains proved more clonally expanded than other, equally common chains. When analyzed later, a missense DCLRE1C variant was found to be linked to TCR beta V- and J-gene trimming. The authors considered a cluster of highly shared sequence variants likely to be a sequencing artifact.

Vbeta (60) and Jbeta (13) primers were used in the PCR. TCRdb's copy holds only in-frame clones and misses some; the assay was immunoSEQ multiplex PCR. The data show 150,000 to 200,000 clones, with just over 75% seen just once and 2% to 2.5% held by the top ten. The CDR3 consists of 15 residues. Losses at the gene ends were 3 bases for V and 4 bases for J; bases not matched to a gene: 8. From germline, CDR1 is SGDLS and CDR2 YYNGEE. Details on this clone: The target antigen is unknown.

The source is a woman under 40 in good health and CMV-seropositive. The chain employs TRBV9 and TRBJ1-2; 8 bases map to TRBD1. The sample taken for sequencing was PBMCs. The CDR3 spells CASSGKGTGFYGYTF. CDR3 DNA: TGTGCCAGCAGCGGAAAAGGGACAGGCTTCTATGGCTACACCTTC. Based on the CDR3 plus reference TRBV9 and TRBJ1-2, the full variable domain is DSGVTQTPKHLITATGQRVTLRCSPRSGDLSVYWYQQSLDQGLQFLIQYYNGEERAKGNILERFSAQQFPDLHSELNLSSLELGDSALYFCASSGKGTGFYGYTFGSGTRLTVV.